These 10 T cell receptor beta chains were sequenced from one sample in a study of shared clonotypes between healthy human individuals. The table came from immunoSEQ multiplex PCR; TCRdb's copy has only in-frame clones and leaves some out. The data hold about 2 million clones, with 90% to 95% observed a single time. Sequences were obtained from naive CD4+ T cells sorted from blood. Subset meaning: CD45RA+ positively selected. Every receptor here comes from a man aged 18 to 30 in good health.

The chain recombines TRBV6-1 with TRBJ1-4; a weak D match, TRBD1 (5 bases). The CDR3 is 15 amino acids. Germline V lookup: CDR1 MNHNS, CDR2 SASEGT. Trimming took off 5 bases at V and 8 bases at J, with 18 bases between the two ends. The CDR3 bases are TGTGCCAGCAGTCAAAACCCGGGGCCCTTCGAAAAACTGTTTTTT. Residues: CASSQNPGPFEKLFF.

The rearrangement links TRBV19 to TRBJ1-5; 10 bases are a match to TRBD1. Looked up from germline, CDR1 is LNHDA and CDR2 is SQIVND (reference sequence). The CDR3 contains 16 residues. The J segment lost 2 bases and the V segment lost 5 bases, leaving 6 bases of the junction unmatched. The CDR3 protein is CASSVRQGAGNQPQHF. The CDR3 bases are TGTGCCAGTAGTGTAAGACAGGGGGCAGGCAATCAGCCCCAGCATTTT.

This sequence joins TRBV10-2 and TRBJ2-7; no firm D call. Per germline, CDR1 WSHSY and CDR2 SAAADI. V was pared by 6 bases and J by 6 bases, with 12 bases between. The CDR3 length is 12 residues. CDR3 DNA sequence: TGCGCCAGCAGAGAAGGGTCGGGCGAGCAGTACTTC. Its translation is CASREGSGEQYF.

This clone was recorded once. The rearrangement links TRBV19 to TRBJ2-7; TRBD1 is a possible D gene (6 bases). The CDR3 loop spans 15 amino acids. Trimming removed 6 bases at V and 0 bases at J, with 15 bases between. CDR1 LNHDA and CDR2 SQIVND come from the germline V gene (reference sequence). Written as DNA, the CDR3 is TGTGCCAGTAGCTCCACTCAGGGGAGCTCCTACGAGCAGTACTTC. Translated, it gives CASSSTQGSSYEQYF.

V gene TRBV30 combines with J gene TRBJ1-1; D unresolved. The V and J ends lost 1 base and 11 bases respectively, with 17 bases between them. Germline CDR1 reads GTSNPN; CDR2 reads SVGIG (reference sequence). The CDR3 runs 13 residues. The CDR3 here is CAWSDYPGSPAFF. The CDR3, as DNA: TGTGCCTGGAGTGATTATCCCGGGAGTCCGGCTTTCTTT.

The CDR3 coding sequence is TGTGCCAGCAGCTCGGACATTTACTCCTACGAGCAGTACTTC. Its protein product is CASSSDIYSYEQYF. The J gene is TRBJ2-7, the V gene TRBV11-2; the D gene is possibly TRBD1 (5 bases). The CDR3 covers 14 residues. The ends were cut back, 4 bases at V and 0 bases at J, with 10 bases in the middle. CDR1 and CDR2 (germline): SGHAT, FQNNGV.

J is TRBJ1-1 and V is TRBV18, with 7 bases matching TRBD1. The germline V gene has CDR1 KGHSH and CDR2 LQKENI. V trimming: 9 bases; J trimming: 1 base; junction bases outside the gene matches: 11. The CDR3 length is 15 residues. CDR3 in DNA: TGTGCCAGTGGGGGTGTGGGACAGAGGAACACTGAAGCTTTCTTT. This encodes CASGGVGQRNTEAFF.

Remarks on this clone: The same CDR3 arises from other DNA sequences in this sample as well. The chain couples TRBV5-1 to TRBJ1-6; D might be TRBD1 (5 bases). The CDR3 has 14 residues. The V gene lost 1 base and the J gene lost 7 bases, with 9 bases spanning the gap. Germline values: CDR1 SGHRS, CDR2 YFSETQ. CDR3 sequence: CASSLTGPNSPLHF. DNA for the CDR3: TGCGCCAGCAGCTTGACAGGCCCGAATTCACCCCTCCACTTT.

V gene TRBV5-6 combines with J gene TRBJ2-1; D ambiguous. The CDR3 runs to 15 residues. The germline gives CDR1 SGHDT, CDR2 YYEEEE. V was cut by 2 bases and J by 2 bases, with 11 bases left in between. DNA for the CDR3: TGTGCCAGCAGCTTACGACGGACCGCCTACAATGAGCAGTTCTTC. It specifies CASSLRRTAYNEQFF.

The rearrangement uses TRBV19 and TRBJ2-3; D perhaps matches TRBD2 (6 bases). Germline CDR1 and CDR2: LNHDA and SQIVND (reference sequence). This CDR3 spans 16 amino acids. The ends were cut back, 2 bases at V and 2 bases at J, with 14 bases in the middle. DNA of the CDR3: TGTGCCAGTAGTATAATATCAGCGGGCTCCACAGATACGCAGTATTTT. It specifies CASSIISAGSTDTQYF.